This T cell receptor beta chain was sequenced during a study of blood T cell repertoires in COVID-19. Study overall: Symptom resolution, clearance, or two negative PCRs marked the recovered donors of Cohort 3.

This CDR3 contains 13 residues. From germline, CDR1 is MDHEN and CDR2 SYDVKM. Trimming at V came to 6 bases and at J to 2 bases, leaving 3 bases not matched to a gene. Assay: immunoSEQ multiplex PCR; the TCRdb copy retains only in-frame clones and omits some. The sample lists over 200,000 clones, 85% to 90% seen once, with 3.1% in the top ten. The receptor was isolated from a woman aged 50 to 60 in a cohort exposed to, infected with or recovered from COVID-19 (not recorded which). Sequences were obtained from PBMCs or T cells enriched from blood (not recorded which). J is TRBJ2-7 and V is TRBV28, with TRBD1 matching over 8 bases. The CDR3 spells CASRVDRAYEQYF. The CDR3, as DNA: TGTGCCAGCAGGGTGGACAGGGCCTACGAGCAGTACTTC.